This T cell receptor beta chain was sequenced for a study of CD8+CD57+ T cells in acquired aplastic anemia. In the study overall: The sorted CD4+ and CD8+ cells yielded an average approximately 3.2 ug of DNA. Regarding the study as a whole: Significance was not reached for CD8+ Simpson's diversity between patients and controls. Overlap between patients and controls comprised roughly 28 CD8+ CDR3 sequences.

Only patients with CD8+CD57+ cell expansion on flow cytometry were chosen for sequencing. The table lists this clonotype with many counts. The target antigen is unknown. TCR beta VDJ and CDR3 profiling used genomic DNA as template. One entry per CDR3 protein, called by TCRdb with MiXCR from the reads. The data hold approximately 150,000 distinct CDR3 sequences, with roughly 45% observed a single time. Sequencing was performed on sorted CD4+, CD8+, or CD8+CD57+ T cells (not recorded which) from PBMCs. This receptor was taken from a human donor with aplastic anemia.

This CDR3 reads CASSSATGIYGYTF. CDR3 DNA: TGTGCCAGCAGTTCCGCCACAGGTATCTATGGCTACACCTTC. J is TRBJ1-2 and V is TRBV28; possibly TRBD1 for D (5 bases). Germline assignment: CDR1 MDHEN and CDR2 SYDVKM. This CDR3 spans 14 amino acids. V was shortened by 4 bases and J by 4 bases, with 13 bases between the two germline ends.